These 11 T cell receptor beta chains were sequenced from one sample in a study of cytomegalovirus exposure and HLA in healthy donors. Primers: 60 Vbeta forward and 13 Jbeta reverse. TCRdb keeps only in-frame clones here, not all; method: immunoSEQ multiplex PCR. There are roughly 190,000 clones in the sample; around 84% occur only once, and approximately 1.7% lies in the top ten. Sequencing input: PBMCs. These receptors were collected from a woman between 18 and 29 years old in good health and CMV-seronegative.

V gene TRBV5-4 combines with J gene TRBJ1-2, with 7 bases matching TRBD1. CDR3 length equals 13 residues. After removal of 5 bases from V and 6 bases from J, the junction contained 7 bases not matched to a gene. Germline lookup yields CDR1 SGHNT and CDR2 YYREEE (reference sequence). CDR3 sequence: CASRPDREDGYTF. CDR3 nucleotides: TGTGCCAGCAGACCTGACAGGGAGGATGGCTACACCTTC.

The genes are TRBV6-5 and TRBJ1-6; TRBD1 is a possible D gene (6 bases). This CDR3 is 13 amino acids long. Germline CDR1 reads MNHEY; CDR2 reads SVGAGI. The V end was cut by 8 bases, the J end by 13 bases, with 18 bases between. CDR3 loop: CASSAGVIRPLHF. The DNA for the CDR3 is TGTGCCAGCTCAGCAGGGGTAATTAGGCCCCTCCACTTT.

The CDR3 is CASSRSGGQASNEQFF. In DNA, the CDR3 is TGTGCCAGCAGTCGAAGCGGGGGGCAGGCATCGAATGAGCAGTTCTTC. The chain is built from TRBV2 and TRBJ2-1, with 9 bases matching TRBD2. The V segment lost 5 bases and the J segment 7 bases; nucleotides outside the gene matches: 12. The germline CDR1 and CDR2 sequences are SNHLY and FYNNEI. There are 16 residues in the CDR3.

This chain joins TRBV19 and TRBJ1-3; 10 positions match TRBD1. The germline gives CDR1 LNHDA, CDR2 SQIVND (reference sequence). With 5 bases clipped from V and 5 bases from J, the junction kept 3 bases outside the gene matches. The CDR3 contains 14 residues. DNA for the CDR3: TGTGCCAGTAGTGTGGGACAGGGGCGAAACACCATATATTTT. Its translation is CASSVGQGRNTIYF.

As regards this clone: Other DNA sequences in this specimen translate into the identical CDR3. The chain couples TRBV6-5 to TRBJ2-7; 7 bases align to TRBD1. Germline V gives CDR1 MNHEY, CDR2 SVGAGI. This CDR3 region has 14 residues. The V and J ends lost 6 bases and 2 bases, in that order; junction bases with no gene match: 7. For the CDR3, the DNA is TGTGCCAGCAGCTCTTTGACAGGGACCTACGAGCAGTACTTC. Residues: CASSSLTGTYEQYF.

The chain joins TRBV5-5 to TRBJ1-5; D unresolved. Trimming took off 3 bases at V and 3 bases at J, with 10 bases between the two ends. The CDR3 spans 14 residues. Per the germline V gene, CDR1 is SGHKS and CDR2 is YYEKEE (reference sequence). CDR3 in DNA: TGTGCCAGCAGCTATTGGCAGGACAATCAGCCCCAGCATTTT. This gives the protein CASSYWQDNQPQHF.

For the CDR3, the DNA is TGTGCCTGGAACCCCAGGGGGACCTACGAGCAGTACTTC. Translating it yields CAWNPRGTYEQYF. The chain recombines TRBV30 with TRBJ2-7, with 7 bases lining up with TRBD1. The CDR3 runs 13 residues. The V and J ends lost 4 bases and 2 bases, in that order; junction bases with no gene match: 5. Germline V gives CDR1 GTSNPN, CDR2 SVGIG (reference sequence).

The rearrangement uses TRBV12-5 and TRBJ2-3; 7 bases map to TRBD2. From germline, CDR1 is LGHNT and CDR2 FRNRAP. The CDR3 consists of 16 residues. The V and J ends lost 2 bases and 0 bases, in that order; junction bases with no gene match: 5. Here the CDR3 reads CASGLKPSGSTDTQYF. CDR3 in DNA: TGTGCTAGTGGTTTGAAACCTAGCGGTAGCACAGATACGCAGTATTTT.

The CDR3 spells CASSLPLKGQNVLTF. In DNA form, the CDR3 reads TGTGCCAGCAGTTTACCCCTGAAGGGGCAGAACGTCCTGACTTTC. This rearrangement joins TRBV27 to TRBJ2-6; a possible D gene is TRBD1 (5 bases). Per germline, CDR1 MNHEY and CDR2 SMNVEV (reference sequence). The V gene lost 2 bases and the J gene lost 10 bases, with 15 bases spanning the gap. This CDR3 comprises 15 residues.

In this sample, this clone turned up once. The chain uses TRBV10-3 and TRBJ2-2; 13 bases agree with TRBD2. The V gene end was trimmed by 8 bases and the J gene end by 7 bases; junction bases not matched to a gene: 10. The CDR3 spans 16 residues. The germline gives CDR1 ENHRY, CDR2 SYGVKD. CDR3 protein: CAIGRTSGSARGELFF. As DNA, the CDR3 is TGTGCCATCGGCAGGACTAGCGGGAGTGCGCGCGGGGAGCTGTTTTTT.

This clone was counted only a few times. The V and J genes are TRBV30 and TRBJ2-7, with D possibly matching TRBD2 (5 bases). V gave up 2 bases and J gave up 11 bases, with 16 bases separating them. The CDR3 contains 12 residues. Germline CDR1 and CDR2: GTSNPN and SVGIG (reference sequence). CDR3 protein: CAWSLQLGREYF. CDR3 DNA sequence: TGTGCCTGGAGTCTCCAACTAGGGAGAGAGTACTTC.